Presented here are 21 T cell receptor beta chains from one specimen sequenced in a study of cytomegalovirus exposure and HLA in healthy donors. PCR primers comprised 60 Vbeta and 13 Jbeta primers. Assay used: immunoSEQ multiplex PCR; TCRdb lists only in-frame clones, some missing. The sample includes roughly 260,000 clones, approximately 84% of them seen just once. The specimen was PBMCs. The receptors originated from a middle-aged woman in good health and CMV-seropositive.

The J gene is TRBJ2-7, the V gene TRBV27, with TRBD2 identical over 9 bases. V was clipped by 4 bases and J by 5 bases; unmatched bases: 9. CDR1 is MNHEY, CDR2 SMNVEV, per germline (reference sequence). The CDR3 is 15 residues long. The CDR3 nucleotides are TGTGCCAGCAGTTCGGCGGGAGGGGCCGGAGACGAGCAGTACTTC. It specifies CASSSAGGAGDEQYF.

The CDR3 region has the DNA TGTGCCAGCAGCCGGGAAGGGACTAGCGGGAGTGCGCAGTATTTT. Translation: CASSREGTSGSAQYF. The chain has TRBV7-2 and TRBJ2-3, with 14 nucleotides matching TRBD2. V gave up 5 bases and J gave up 10 bases; unmatched junction bases: 8. Germline CDR1 is SGHTA and CDR2 is FQGNSA. This CDR3 has 15 amino acids.

V gene TRBV18 combines with J gene TRBJ1-2; 7 nucleotides match TRBD1. Trimming took 6 bases from V and 4 from J; bases not matched to a gene: 11. This CDR3 is built from 15 residues. CDR1 is KGHSH and CDR2 is LQKENI in the germline V gene. The CDR3 is CASSASPGGPYGYTF. CDR3 DNA: TGTGCCAGCTCCGCCTCCCCAGGGGGACCCTATGGCTACACCTTC.

This clone was recorded once. The chain is built from TRBV13 and TRBJ1-3; 9 bases fit TRBD1. Per the germline V gene, CDR1 is PRHDT and CDR2 is FYEKMQ (reference sequence). Germline trimming cut 5 bases from V and 1 base from J; bases unmatched to any gene: 9. There are 17 residues in the CDR3. The CDR3 DNA sequence: TGTGCCAGCAGCCGAAACAGGGGGCTTCTATCTGGAAACACCATATATTTT. Its translation is CASSRNRGLLSGNTIYF.

This chain joins TRBV10-2 and TRBJ1-6; D not resolved. This CDR3 comprises 16 residues. V dropped 0 bases and J dropped 0 bases, with 6 bases sitting between them. The germline CDR1 and CDR2 sequences are WSHSY and SAAADI. CDR3 region: CASSESSSSYNSPLHF. The CDR3 DNA reads as TGCGCCAGCAGTGAGTCGAGTAGCTCCTATAATTCACCCCTCCACTTT.

The chain joins TRBV29-1 to TRBJ2-3; no clear D. V dropped 0 bases and J dropped 1 base, with 11 bases sitting between them. In germline, CDR1 is SQVTM, CDR2 ANQGSEA. The CDR3 length is 15 residues. The CDR3: CSVEDIDWGTDTQYF. The CDR3 coding sequence is TGCAGCGTTGAAGACATAGACTGGGGCACAGATACGCAGTATTTT.

In its sample, this clone was seen once. The V gene is TRBV5-6, the J gene TRBJ1-2; possible D gene TRBD1, 5 bases. The germline CDR1 and CDR2 sequences are SGHDT and YYEEEE. CDR3 length equals 12 residues. The V end lost 5 bases, the J end lost 11 bases, and 16 bases lay between the germline ends. The CDR3 bases are TGTGCCAGCAGTTCCCTGGGGGGTTTTTACACCTTC. Residues: CASSSLGGFYTF.

Turning to this clone: At one boundary the junction diverges from the germline segment, which might be a read error. This chain uses TRBV5-1 with TRBJ1-3; maybe TRBD1 (6 bases). Germline assignment: CDR1 SGHRS and CDR2 YFSETQ. This CDR3 has 14 amino acids. The CDR3, as DNA: TGCGCCAGCAGCTTGGCCAATTGGGACAACATCATATATTTT. Translated, it gives CASSLANWDNIIYF.

This clone showed up just a few times. The gene calls are TRBV27 and TRBJ1-5; D perhaps matches TRBD1 (5 bases). This CDR3 spans 15 amino acids. Germline V lookup: CDR1 MNHEY, CDR2 SMNVEV (reference sequence). V was shortened by 6 bases and J by 0 bases, with 12 bases between the two germline ends. The CDR3 nucleotides read TGTGCCAGCAGCCAAGGACAACTTAGCAATCAGCCCCAGCATTTT. Translating gives CASSQGQLSNQPQHF.

This clone appeared a single time. The rearrangement joins TRBV5-4 to TRBJ2-1; no reliable D call. Trimming took off 3 bases at V and 8 bases at J, with 21 bases between the two ends. CDR1 is SGHNT, CDR2 YYREEE, per germline (reference sequence). CDR3 length: 16 residues. CDR3: CASSSVHISSADEQFF. The CDR3 nucleotides read TGTGCCAGCAGCTCCGTCCATATTAGCTCTGCTGATGAGCAGTTCTTC.

The chain is built from TRBV18 and TRBJ1-3; the match to TRBD1 covers 12 bases. V dropped 3 bases and J dropped 0; count of bases not matched to a gene: 3. CDR3 size: 17 residues. The germline CDR1 and CDR2 sequences are KGHSH and LQKENI. This CDR3 is CASSPGTGGFSGNTIYF. CDR3 nucleotide sequence: TGTGCCAGCTCACCCGGGACAGGGGGCTTCTCTGGAAACACCATATATTTT.

This clone has just a few counts. The genes are TRBV11-1 and TRBJ1-1; tentatively, D is TRBD1 (6 bases). V lost 1 base and J 1 base, leaving 7 bases between the germline ends. The germline gives CDR1 SGHAT, CDR2 FQDESV (reference sequence). The CDR3 sequence is 14 residues long. CDR3: CASSLGGQNTEAFF. The DNA of the CDR3 is TGTGCCAGCAGCTTAGGGGGGCAGAACACTGAAGCTTTCTTT.

CDR3 nucleotides: TGTGCCAGCAGCCAACAGGGACTAGCCGGGCCTGAGCAGTTCTTC. Its translation is CASSQQGLAGPEQFF. This chain connects TRBV4-2 to TRBJ2-1; 9 nucleotides align to TRBD2. The CDR3 has 15 residues. The junction had 8 bases not matched to a gene; V was cut back by 2 bases and J by 9 bases. Germline V lookup: CDR1 LGHNA, CDR2 YNFKEQ.

The sample holds one count of this clone. The genes are TRBV5-1 and TRBJ1-2, with 8 bases matching TRBD1. Germline lookup yields CDR1 SGHRS and CDR2 YFSETQ. The CDR3 totals 15 residues. Trimming at V came to 0 bases and at J to 4 bases, leaving 5 bases not matched to a gene. CDR3 sequence: CASSLGGQGPYGYTF. In DNA form, the CDR3 reads TGCGCCAGCAGCTTGGGTGGACAGGGCCCCTATGGCTACACCTTC.

The chain links TRBV5-3 to TRBJ2-2, with D maybe TRBD2 (5 bases). TRBV5-3 is classed as an ORF, of uncertain function. This CDR3 has 16 residues. V was cut by 2 bases and J by 0 bases, with 11 bases left in between. CDR3 sequence reads: CARSFPPGSNTGELFF. The CDR3 DNA is TGTGCCAGAAGCTTTCCCCCGGGGTCGAACACCGGGGAGCTGTTTTTT.

The rearrangement joins TRBV6-1 to TRBJ1-1; D may be TRBD1 (6 bases). V was shortened by 8 bases and J by 6 bases, with 19 bases between the two germline ends. The CDR3 sequence is 14 residues long. The germline CDR1 and CDR2 sequences are MNHNS and SASEGT. CDR3 protein: CASGADRIWAEAFF. The CDR3 bases are TGTGCCAGCGGGGCAGACAGGATCTGGGCTGAAGCTTTCTTT.

The V call is TRBV7-8, the J call TRBJ2-1, with 7 positions matching TRBD2. CDR3 length equals 14 residues. Germline V CDR1 and CDR2: SGHVS, FQNEAQ. The J segment lost 8 bases and the V segment lost 1 base, leaving 5 bases of the junction unmatched. CDR3 sequence: CASSLDRTRDEQFF. The CDR3 DNA follows: TGTGCCAGCAGCTTAGATAGGACTAGGGATGAGCAGTTCTTC.

The chain couples TRBV19 to TRBJ2-3; 11 bases fit TRBD2. Looked up from germline, CDR1 is LNHDA and CDR2 is SQIVND (reference sequence). J gave up 0 bases and V 3 bases, and 2 bases lay outside the gene matches. This CDR3 region has 16 residues. The CDR3, as DNA: TGTGCCAGTAGTATCCGGACTAGCGGGAGCACAGATACGCAGTATTTT. Its translation is CASSIRTSGSTDTQYF.

This chain joins TRBV18 and TRBJ2-7; 7 bases fit TRBD1. The CDR3 length is 14 residues. Looked up from germline, CDR1 is KGHSH and CDR2 is LQKENI. The trim removed 1 base at V and 2 bases at J, leaving 2 bases unmatched. This CDR3 is CASSPLTGTYEQYF. The DNA of the CDR3 is TGTGCCAGCTCACCACTGACAGGGACCTACGAGCAGTACTTC.

The gene calls are TRBV28 and TRBJ2-1; TRBD2 matches at 12 bases. With V trimmed by 5 bases and J by 4 bases, 6 bases remained unmatched. This CDR3 is 16 amino acids long. Germline V gives CDR1 MDHEN, CDR2 SYDVKM. The CDR3 reads CASSAHGTSGYNEQFF. The CDR3 nucleotides read TGTGCCAGCAGTGCCCACGGGACTAGCGGGTACAATGAGCAGTTCTTC.

The chain joins TRBV11-2 to TRBJ2-7; a weak D match, TRBD2 (5 bases). From germline, CDR1 is SGHAT and CDR2 FQNNGV. CDR3 size: 11 residues. V lost 4 bases and J lost 8, with 9 bases in between. The CDR3, as DNA: TGTGCCAGCAGCTCACTAGGGAAGCAGTACTTC. As protein: CASSSLGKQYF.